These T cell receptor beta chains were read from a single sample in a study of identifying expanded T cells in peripheral blood. Measured with immunoSEQ multiplex PCR; TCRdb has only the in-frame clones, and not every one. The sample shows some 100,000 clones, around 85% of them seen only once. Sequences were obtained from blood. These receptors all stem from a person aged 18-70 years in good health. The conserved cysteine and the conserved F or W are not part of the CDR3 here. D genes are given only for firm matches.

D gene,V gene,CDR3 protein
TRBD2,TRBV28,ASHPLGLAADTQY
.,TRBV13,ASSRTEAAYEQY
.,TRBV6-5,ASSYSGEGELF
.,TRBV28,ASSPVRNTEAF
.,TRBV6-5,ASWSTGELF
.,TRBV15,ATSREGERSYT
.,TRBV4-3,ASSQARPSYGYT
.,TRBV2,ASSELLQGLQSTDTQY
.,TRBV11-2,ASTPSHGAGYEQY
TRBD1,TRBV5-7,ASSLGQGVGTYNSPLH
.,TRBV4-1,ASSQSSYTGRADTQY
.,TRBV7-2,ASSLFVPTQMGNTIY